This is a list of T cell receptor beta chains from one sample in a study of PD-L1 blockade in urothelial cancer. Profiled with immunoSEQ multiplex PCR; TCRdb holds only in-frame clones, not every one. The sample holds about 50,000 clones; approximately 78% are singletons and the top ten take 8.8%. The sequenced sample was PBMCs, obtained around atezolizumab (anti-PD-L1) treatment. These receptor sequences come from a man between 70 and 80 years old with urothelial cancer. Each CDR3 is given with its conserved first and last residue. D genes are given only for firm matches. Rows may omit the clone size; those that give it use once, few, many or a size class.

abundance: large
v_gene: TRBV28
len: 14
j_gene: TRBJ2-7
d_gene: NA
CDR3aa: CASSLAGDTYEQYF
CDR3nt: TGTGCCAGCAGTTTAGCAGGGGACACCTACGAGCAGTACTTC

abundance: NA
v_gene: TRBV5-6
len: 12
j_gene: TRBJ1-1
d_gene: NA
CDR3aa: CASSSGKYEAFF
CDR3nt: TGTGCCAGCAGCTCAGGCAAATATGAAGCTTTCTTT

abundance: NA
v_gene: TRBV25-1
len: 14
j_gene: TRBJ1-2
d_gene: NA
CDR3aa: CASSSPEEGYGYTF
CDR3nt: TGTGCCAGCAGTAGCCCCGAGGAGGGCTATGGCTACACCTTC

abundance: NA
v_gene: TRBV28
len: 13
j_gene: TRBJ1-5
d_gene: NA
CDR3aa: CASRGGSNQPQHF
CDR3nt: TGTGCCAGCAGGGGGGGAAGCAATCAGCCCCAGCATTTT

abundance: NA
v_gene: TRBV11-1
len: 13
j_gene: TRBJ2-1
d_gene: NA
CDR3aa: CASSLAFTNEQFF
CDR3nt: TGTGCCAGCAGCTTAGCGTTTACTAATGAGCAGTTCTTC

abundance: NA
v_gene: TRBV18
len: 15
j_gene: TRBJ2-7
d_gene: NA
CDR3aa: CASSPASVSSYEQYF
CDR3nt: TGTGCCAGCTCACCAGCTAGCGTTAGCTCCTACGAGCAGTACTTC

abundance: NA
v_gene: TRBV5-6
len: 16
j_gene: TRBJ1-5
d_gene: TRBD1
CDR3aa: CASSFRQGVRHQPQHF
CDR3nt: TGTGCCAGCAGCTTTCGCCAGGGGGTTCGTCATCAGCCCCAGCATTTT

abundance: NA
v_gene: TRBV7-3
len: 13
j_gene: TRBJ2-2
d_gene: NA
CDR3aa: CASSLMSTGELFF
CDR3nt: TGTGCCAGCAGCTTAATGAGCACCGGGGAGCTGTTTTTT

abundance: NA
v_gene: TRBV7-9
len: 15
j_gene: TRBJ2-3
d_gene: TRBD1
CDR3aa: CASSLRTGGIDTQYF
CDR3nt: TGTGCCAGCAGCTTGAGGACAGGGGGGATAGATACGCAGTATTTT

abundance: once
v_gene: TRBV7-8
len: 16
j_gene: TRBJ2-2
d_gene: TRBD2
CDR3aa: CASSPIAGVDTGELFF
CDR3nt: TGTGCCAGCAGCCCAATAGCGGGAGTCGATACCGGGGAGCTGTTTTTT

abundance: NA
v_gene: TRBV5-1
len: 13
j_gene: TRBJ2-3
d_gene: NA
CDR3aa: CASNSGSTDTQYF
CDR3nt: TGCGCCAGCAATAGCGGTAGCACAGATACGCAGTATTTT

abundance: NA
v_gene: TRBV6-1
len: 14
j_gene: TRBJ1-2
d_gene: TRBD1
CDR3aa: CASSGPTGDRGYTF
CDR3nt: TGTGCCAGCAGTGGACCGACAGGGGACAGAGGCTACACCTTC

abundance: NA
v_gene: TRBV28
len: 15
j_gene: TRBJ2-7
d_gene: TRBD1
CDR3aa: CASSPGQGISREQYF
CDR3nt: TGTGCCAGCAGTCCTGGACAGGGTATCTCTCGCGAGCAGTACTTC

abundance: once
v_gene: TRBV9
len: 16
j_gene: TRBJ2-3
d_gene: TRBD1
CDR3aa: CASSVHQGAGTDTQYF
CDR3nt: TGTGCCAGCAGCGTCCATCAGGGGGCCGGCACAGATACGCAGTATTTT

abundance: once
v_gene: TRBV19
len: 19
j_gene: TRBJ2-1
d_gene: TRBD2
CDR3aa: CASSIVWNLAAVSYNEQFF
CDR3nt: TGTGCCAGTAGTATAGTATGGAATCTAGCGGCGGTCTCCTACAATGAGCAGTTCTTC

abundance: NA
v_gene: TRBV4-2
len: 19
j_gene: TRBJ2-7
d_gene: TRBD2
CDR3aa: CASSQGGLAGVYSPYEQYF
CDR3nt: TGTGCCAGCAGCCAAGGGGGACTAGCGGGAGTTTATTCTCCCTACGAGCAGTACTTC

abundance: NA
v_gene: TRBV6-5
len: 15
j_gene: TRBJ2-5
d_gene: NA
CDR3aa: CASSYSGGTGETQYF
CDR3nt: TGTGCCAGCAGTTACTCGGGAGGTACGGGGGAGACCCAGTACTTC

abundance: NA
v_gene: TRBV28
len: 16
j_gene: TRBJ2-6
d_gene: TRBD1
CDR3aa: CASSYPGGSGANVLTF
CDR3nt: TGTGCCAGCAGTTACCCAGGGGGCTCTGGGGCCAACGTCCTGACTTTC

abundance: once
v_gene: TRBV11-3
len: 14
j_gene: TRBJ2-3
d_gene: NA
CDR3aa: CASSQTGGTDTQYF
CDR3nt: TGTGCCAGCAGCCAGACCGGGGGTACAGATACGCAGTATTTT

abundance: NA
v_gene: TRBV11-2
len: 16
j_gene: TRBJ2-7
d_gene: TRBD1
CDR3aa: CASSPGEGGEIYEQYF
CDR3nt: TGTGCCAGCAGCCCCGGGGAAGGGGGCGAAATTTACGAGCAGTACTTC

abundance: few
v_gene: TRBV27
len: 13
j_gene: TRBJ1-1
d_gene: TRBD1
CDR3aa: CASSTTGDTEAFF
CDR3nt: TGTGCCAGCAGTACGACAGGGGACACTGAAGCTTTCTTT

abundance: NA
v_gene: TRBV14
len: 16
j_gene: TRBJ2-3
d_gene: TRBD2
CDR3aa: CASSQPGTSATDTQYF
CDR3nt: TGTGCCAGCAGCCAACCCGGGACTAGCGCCACAGATACGCAGTATTTT

abundance: NA
v_gene: TRBV7-2
len: 13
j_gene: TRBJ2-7
d_gene: NA
CDR3aa: CASSFSVSYEQYF
CDR3nt: TGTGCCAGCAGTTTTAGCGTCTCCTACGAGCAGTACTTC

abundance: NA
v_gene: TRBV5-1
len: 13
j_gene: TRBJ2-5
d_gene: NA
CDR3aa: CASSLGQGGTQYF
CDR3nt: TGCGCCAGCAGCTTGGGACAGGGAGGGACCCAGTACTTC

abundance: NA
v_gene: TRBV6-5
len: 11
j_gene: TRBJ1-1
d_gene: NA
CDR3aa: CASSGDREAFF
CDR3nt: TGTGCCAGCAGTGGAGACAGGGAAGCTTTCTTT

abundance: NA
v_gene: TRBV4-1
len: 13
j_gene: TRBJ1-1
d_gene: NA
CDR3aa: CASSGQYNTEAFF
CDR3nt: TGCGCCAGCAGCGGACAGTACAACACTGAAGCTTTCTTT

abundance: NA
v_gene: TRBV28
len: 15
j_gene: TRBJ1-5
d_gene: NA
CDR3aa: CASSTVALGNQPQHF
CDR3nt: TGTGCCAGCAGCACGGTCGCGTTAGGCAATCAGCCCCAGCATTTT